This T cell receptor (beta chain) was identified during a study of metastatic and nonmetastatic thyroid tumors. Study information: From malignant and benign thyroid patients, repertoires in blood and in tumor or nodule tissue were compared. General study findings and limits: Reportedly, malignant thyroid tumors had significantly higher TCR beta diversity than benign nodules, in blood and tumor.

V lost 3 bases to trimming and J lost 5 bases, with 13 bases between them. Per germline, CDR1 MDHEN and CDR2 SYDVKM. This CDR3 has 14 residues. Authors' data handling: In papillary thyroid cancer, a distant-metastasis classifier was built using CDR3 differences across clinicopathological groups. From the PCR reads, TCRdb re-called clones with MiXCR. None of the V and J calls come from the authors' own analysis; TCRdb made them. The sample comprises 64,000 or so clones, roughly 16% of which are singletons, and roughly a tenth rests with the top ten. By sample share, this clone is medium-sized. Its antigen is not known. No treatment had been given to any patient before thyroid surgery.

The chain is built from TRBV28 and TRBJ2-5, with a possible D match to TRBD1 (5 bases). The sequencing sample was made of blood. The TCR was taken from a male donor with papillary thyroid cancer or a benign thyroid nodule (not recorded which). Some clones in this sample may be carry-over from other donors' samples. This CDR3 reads CASSLSGRYETQYF. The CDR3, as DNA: TGTGCCAGCAGTTTGTCAGGGCGGTATGAGACCCAGTACTTC.